The rows below give T cell receptor beta chains drawn from one sample of a study of control samples from healthy donors and cancer patients. Produced via immunoSEQ multiplex PCR; TCRdb's table is partial and in-frame only. In the table there are approximately 9,900 clones, around 90% of which are singletons. What was sequenced was PBMCs. Receptors were obtained from a man aged 60 to 75 with colorectal cancer. The CDR3 runs from the conserved cysteine through the conserved F or W. D genes are given only for firm matches. The size field is filled for only some rows; it gives once, few, many or a size class.

j_call v_call clone_size d_call cdr3_nt cdr3_aa
TRBJ1-2 TRBV11-2 NA NA TGTGCCAGCAGCTCGCCCAGGGGCGATTATGGCTACACCTTC CASSSPRGDYGYTF
TRBJ2-3 TRBV28 NA TRBD2 TGTGCCAGCAGTTTGGACCTAGCGGGGGGCACAGATACGCAGTATTTT CASSLDLAGGTDTQYF
TRBJ2-3 TRBV9 NA NA TGTGCCAGCAGTACGGGGCAGGGAGCAGATACGCAGTATTTT CASSTGQGADTQYF
TRBJ1-1 TRBV7-9 NA NA TGTGCCAGCAGCTTGACCTTCCCGAACACTGAAGCTTTCTTT CASSLTFPNTEAFF
TRBJ2-7 TRBV7-2 once NA TGTGCCAGCAGCCCCGGGCGGGGATCCTACGAGCAGTACTTC CASSPGRGSYEQYF
TRBJ1-6 TRBV5-1 NA NA TGCGCCAGCAGCTCCACATATAATAATTCACCCCTCCACTTT CASSSTYNNSPLHF
TRBJ2-5 TRBV5-1 NA TRBD2 TGCGCCAGCAGCTTGGGACTAGCGGGGGACACCCAAGAGACCCAGTACTTC CASSLGLAGDTQETQYF
TRBJ1-2 TRBV15 NA NA TGTGCCACCAGCAGAGACGAGGGTAGTGGCTACACCTTC CATSRDEGSGYTF
TRBJ2-1 TRBV28 once NA TGTGCCAGCAGTTTTTACGGCTACAATGAGCAGTTCTTC CASSFYGYNEQFF
TRBJ2-3 TRBV7-3 NA TRBD2 TGTGCCAGCAGCCGCCTAGCGGGGGGGCCGGGAGATACGCAGTATTTT CASSRLAGGPGDTQYF
TRBJ2-6 TRBV6-2/TRBV6-3 NA NA TGTGCCAGCAGTCCCCCCGGCGGGCTCTCTGGGGCCAACGTCCTGACTTTC CASSPPGGLSGANVLTF
TRBJ2-7 TRBV2 NA TRBD2 TGTGCCAGCAGTACCACCTGGACTAGAAGGCCCTACGAGCAGTACTTC CASSTTWTRRPYEQYF
TRBJ1-3 TRBV30 NA NA TGTGCCTGGAGTGTATGGCGCTCTGGAAACACCATATATTTT CAWSVWRSGNTIYF
TRBJ1-5 TRBV4-2 NA TRBD1 TGTGCCAGCAGCCGCCGGACAGGGGGTTTCAATCAGCCCCAGCATTTT CASSRRTGGFNQPQHF
TRBJ1-5 TRBV5-5 once NA TGTGCCAGCAGCTTGGTCAGCAGCAATCAGCCCCAGCATTTT CASSLVSSNQPQHF
TRBJ2-1 TRBV24-1 NA NA TGTGCCACCAGTAACAGGATAGGGTCCACGGATGAGCAGTTCTTC CATSNRIGSTDEQFF
TRBJ2-1 TRBV24-1 NA NA TGTGCCACCAGTGATTTGTACAGGGACAATGAGCAGTTCTTC CATSDLYRDNEQFF
TRBJ2-7 TRBV7-9 NA NA TGTGCCAGCAGCTTATCTCCCATTTACGAGCAGTACTTC CASSLSPIYEQYF
TRBJ2-1 TRBV3-1/TRBV3-2 once TRBD1 TGTGCCAGCAGCCAAGATCTAGGACAGGGCTACAATGAGCAGTTCTTC CASSQDLGQGYNEQFF
TRBJ2-7 TRBV5-4 NA NA TGTGCCAGCAGCTTGTCGACAGCAGCCTACGAGCAGTACTTC CASSLSTAAYEQYF
TRBJ1-2 TRBV7-9 NA NA TGTGCCAGCAGCTTAAGACAGATTTATTATGGCTACACCTTC CASSLRQIYYGYTF
TRBJ2-1 TRBV18 NA NA TGTGCCAGCTCAAAGGATAGACAGTACAATGAGCAGTTCTTC CASSKDRQYNEQFF
TRBJ1-2 TRBV2 NA TRBD1 TGTGCCAGCAGCCCTATGACAGGGTACTATGGCTACACCTTC CASSPMTGYYGYTF
TRBJ2-6 TRBV19 NA TRBD2 TGTGCCAGTAGTATCTTACTAGCGGGGGGGCCTGGGGCCAACGTCCTGACTTTC CASSILLAGGPGANVLTF
TRBJ2-7 TRBV9 NA NA TGTGCCAGCAGCCCAACTCGGGGGCAGATTTACGAGCAGTACTTC CASSPTRGQIYEQYF
TRBJ1-2 TRBV7-9 NA NA TGTGCCAGCAGCCTGCAGAAGGACTATGGCTACACCTTC CASSLQKDYGYTF
TRBJ2-1 TRBV28 few NA TGTGCCAGCAGTTTAGGAGGGGAGGCTAGCGAGCACAATGAGCAGTTCTTC CASSLGGEASEHNEQFF
TRBJ2-3 TRBV4-3 once TRBD1 TGCGCCAGCAGCCAAGATTCAGGACAGGACACAGATACGCAGTATTTT CASSQDSGQDTDTQYF
TRBJ1-2 TRBV28 once NA TGTGCCAGCAGTCTGGCAGGGACTAACTATGGCTACACCTTC CASSLAGTNYGYTF
TRBJ1-2 TRBV3-1/TRBV3-2 NA TRBD1 TGTGCCAGCAGCCAACCGGGACAGATCTATGGCTACACCTTC CASSQPGQIYGYTF
TRBJ1-2 TRBV6-1 NA NA TGTGCCAGCAGTGATTTGGGGGATAGTCACTATGGCTACACCTTC CASSDLGDSHYGYTF
TRBJ2-5 TRBV10-3 NA TRBD2 TGTGCCATCAGCGCCCCCGGGGCTAGCGGGGGAGGCCCACTTCAAGAGACCCAGTACTTC CAISAPGASGGGPLQETQYF
TRBJ1-1 TRBV7-2 NA NA TGTGCCAGCAGCTTCGGCGCTCGGGTTCTTACTGAAGCTTTCTTT CASSFGARVLTEAFF
TRBJ1-2 TRBV18 NA NA TGTGCCAGCTCACCAGGGAAAGGCTACACCTTC CASSPGKGYTF
TRBJ2-3 TRBV3-1/TRBV3-2 NA NA TGTGCCAGCAGCCAAGTGGGGTTAGCTTCAGATACGCAGTATTTT CASSQVGLASDTQYF
TRBJ1-1 TRBV6-5 NA NA TGTGCCAGCAGTTACTCGGGCAGGGTGACTTTCTTT CASSYSGRVTFF
TRBJ1-5 TRBV28 NA NA TGTGCCAGCAGGGCGGACGGCTATCAGCCCCAGCATTTT CASRADGYQPQHF
TRBJ1-2 TRBV2 NA NA TGTGCCAGCAAAGAGGATGGAAACTATGGCTACACCTTC CASKEDGNYGYTF
TRBJ2-1 TRBV20-1 NA TRBD2 TGCAGTGCTAGTGTAGTGGGGCTAGCGGGTTACATCTCCTACAATGAGCAGTTCTTC CSASVVGLAGYISYNEQFF
TRBJ1-3 TRBV28 NA TRBD1 TGTGCCAGCAGACAGGGGGGACAGTTTCGAAACACCATATATTTT CASRQGGQFRNTIYF
TRBJ2-3 TRBV6-2/TRBV6-3 NA TRBD2 TGTGCCAGCAGTTACGCGGGGGGCATTACAGATACGCAGTATTTT CASSYAGGITDTQYF
TRBJ2-4 TRBV4-2 NA TRBD2 TGTGCCAGCAGCCAAGTAAATTCGGGAGGGGATTTGAACTTC CASSQVNSGGDLNF
TRBJ2-6 TRBV28 once NA TGTGCCAGCAGTCCAACTCAGTACTCTGGGGCCAACGTCCTGACTTTC CASSPTQYSGANVLTF
TRBJ1-2 TRBV2 NA NA TGTGCCAGCAGTGACACAAAACCACGTGGCTACACCTTC CASSDTKPRGYTF
TRBJ1-2 TRBV9 NA NA TGTGCCAGCAGCCCCCAGGGCGGGGGCTGGGGACATGGCTACACCTTC CASSPQGGGWGHGYTF
TRBJ1-2 TRBV28 NA NA TGTGCCAGCAGTTTCAGGGCACCTAACTATGGCTACACCTTC CASSFRAPNYGYTF
TRBJ1-2 TRBV4-3 NA NA TGCGCCAGCAGCCAAGTCTCGGAAGACTATGGCTACACCTTC CASSQVSEDYGYTF
TRBJ1-3 TRBV2 NA NA TGTGCCAGCAGTGATGTCAGATCTGGAAACACCATATATTTT CASSDVRSGNTIYF
TRBJ1-1 TRBV5-1 NA TRBD1 TGCGCCAGCAGCTTGTCGGGGGACAGGGGCGGCACTGAAGCTTTCTTT CASSLSGDRGGTEAFF